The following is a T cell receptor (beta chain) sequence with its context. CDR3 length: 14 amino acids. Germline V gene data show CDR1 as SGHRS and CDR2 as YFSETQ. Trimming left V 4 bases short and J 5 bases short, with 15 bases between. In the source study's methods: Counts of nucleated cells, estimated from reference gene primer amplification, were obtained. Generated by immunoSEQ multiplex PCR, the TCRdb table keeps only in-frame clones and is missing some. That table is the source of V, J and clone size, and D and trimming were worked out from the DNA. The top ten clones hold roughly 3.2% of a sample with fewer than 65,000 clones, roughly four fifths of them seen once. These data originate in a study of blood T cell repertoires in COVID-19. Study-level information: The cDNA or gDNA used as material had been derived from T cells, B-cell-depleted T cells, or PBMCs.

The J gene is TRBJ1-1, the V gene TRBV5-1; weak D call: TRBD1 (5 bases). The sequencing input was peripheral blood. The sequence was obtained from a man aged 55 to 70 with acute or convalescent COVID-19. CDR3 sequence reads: CASSLTQQATEAFF. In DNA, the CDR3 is TGCGCCAGCAGCCTAACTCAACAGGCGACTGAAGCTTTCTTT. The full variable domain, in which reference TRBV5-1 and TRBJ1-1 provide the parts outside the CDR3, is KAGVTQTPRYLIKTRGQQVTLSCSPISGHRSVSWYQQTPGQGLQFLFEYFSETQRNKGNFPGRFSGRQFSNSRSEMNVSTLELGDSALYLCASSLTQQATEAFFGQGTRLTVV.